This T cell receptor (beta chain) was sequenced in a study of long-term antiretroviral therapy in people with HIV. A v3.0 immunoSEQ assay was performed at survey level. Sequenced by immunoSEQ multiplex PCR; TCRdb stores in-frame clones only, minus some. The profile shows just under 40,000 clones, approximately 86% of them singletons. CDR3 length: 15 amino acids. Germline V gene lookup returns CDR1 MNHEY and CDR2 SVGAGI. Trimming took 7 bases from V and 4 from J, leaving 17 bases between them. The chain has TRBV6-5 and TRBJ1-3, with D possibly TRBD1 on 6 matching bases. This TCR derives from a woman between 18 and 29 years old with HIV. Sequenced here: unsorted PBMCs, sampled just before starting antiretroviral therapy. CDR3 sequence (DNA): TGTGCCAGCACCCAACGGCGGGGGCCAGGAAACACCATATATTTT. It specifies CASTQRRGPGNTIYF.